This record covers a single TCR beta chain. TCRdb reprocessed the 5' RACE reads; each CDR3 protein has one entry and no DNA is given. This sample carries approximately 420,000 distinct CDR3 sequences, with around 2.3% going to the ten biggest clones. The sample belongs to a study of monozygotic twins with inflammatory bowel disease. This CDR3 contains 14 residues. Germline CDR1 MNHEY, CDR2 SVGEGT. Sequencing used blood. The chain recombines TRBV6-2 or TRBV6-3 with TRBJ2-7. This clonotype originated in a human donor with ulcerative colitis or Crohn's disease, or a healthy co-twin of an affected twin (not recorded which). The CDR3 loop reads CASSYYRGSYEQYF.